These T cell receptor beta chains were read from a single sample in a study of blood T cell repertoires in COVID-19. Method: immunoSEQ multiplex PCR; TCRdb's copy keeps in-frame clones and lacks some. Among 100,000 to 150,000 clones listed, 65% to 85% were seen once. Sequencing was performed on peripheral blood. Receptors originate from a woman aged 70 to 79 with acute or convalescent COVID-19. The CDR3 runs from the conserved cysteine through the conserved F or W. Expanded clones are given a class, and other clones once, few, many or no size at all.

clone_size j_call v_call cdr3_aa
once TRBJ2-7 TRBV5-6 CASSLDLAREQYF
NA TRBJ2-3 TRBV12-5 CASGLGQGNTDTQYF
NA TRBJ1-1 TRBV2 CASSESGWEYTEAFF
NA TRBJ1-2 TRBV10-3 CAIRRTGINYGYTF
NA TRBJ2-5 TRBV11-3 CASSPRKTQYF
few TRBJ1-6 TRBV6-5 CASMFWALNSPLHF
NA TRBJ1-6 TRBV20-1 CSASIGQGNSPLHF
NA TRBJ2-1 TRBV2 CASSEWAPPPGEQFF
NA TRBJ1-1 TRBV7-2 CASSPGTANTEAFF
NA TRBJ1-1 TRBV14 CASSRGQGRTEAFF
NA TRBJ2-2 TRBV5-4 CASSLGQSNTGELFF
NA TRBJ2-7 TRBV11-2 CASSLGGGAYEQYF
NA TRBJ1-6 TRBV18 CASSKGDNSPLHF
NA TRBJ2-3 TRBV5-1 CASSLGQGITDTQYF
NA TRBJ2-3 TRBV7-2 CASSLYRGDTQYF
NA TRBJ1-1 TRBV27 CASSLRGQANTEAFF
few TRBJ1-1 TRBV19 CASSLGGTGATEAFF
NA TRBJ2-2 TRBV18 CASSPQNTGELFF
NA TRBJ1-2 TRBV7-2 CASSQDRVGGYTF
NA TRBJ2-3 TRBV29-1 CSVEGTTDTQYF
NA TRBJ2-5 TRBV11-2 CASTSGGLETQYF
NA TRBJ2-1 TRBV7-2 CASSSGLAAYNEQFF
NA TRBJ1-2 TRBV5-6 CASSPGTGHYGYTF
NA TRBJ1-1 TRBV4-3 CASSQDRGWEAFF
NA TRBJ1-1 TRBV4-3 CASSPQGGGNTEAFF
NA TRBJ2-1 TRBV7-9 CASSPRGTTPTYNEQFF
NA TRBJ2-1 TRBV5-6 CASSWAGGYNEQFF
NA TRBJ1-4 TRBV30 CAWSAGQVNEKLFF
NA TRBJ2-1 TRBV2 CASRADVASYNEQFF
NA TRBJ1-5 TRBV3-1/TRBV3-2 CASSQGYNQPQHF
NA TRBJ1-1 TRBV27 CASGKQGRNTEAFF
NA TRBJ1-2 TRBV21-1 CASSNRDRGHGGYTF
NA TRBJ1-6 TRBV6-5 CATSRGTNSPLHF
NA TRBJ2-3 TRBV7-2 CASSTGLAPDTQYF
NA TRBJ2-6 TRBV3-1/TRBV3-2 CASSPQGPGANVLTF
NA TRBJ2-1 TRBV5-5 CASSLGGGISYNEQFF
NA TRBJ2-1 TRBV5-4 CASSFGTSPHNEQFF
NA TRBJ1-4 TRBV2 CASSEGGRTNEKLFF
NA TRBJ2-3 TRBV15 CATSSLTSGYTDTQYF
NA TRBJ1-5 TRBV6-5 CASSLGGGRHF
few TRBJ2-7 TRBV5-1 CASSLAGTGPYEQYF
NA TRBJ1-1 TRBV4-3 CASSQERTGGLTEAFF
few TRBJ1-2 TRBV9 CASSVATGTTLQSF